A selection of T cell receptor beta chains follows, all from one sample in a study of shared clonotypes between healthy human individuals. TCRdb keeps only in-frame clones here, not all; method: immunoSEQ multiplex PCR. The table shows a few million clones, with approximately 90% occurring only once. The sample consisted of naive CD4+ T cells from PBMCs. All receptors come from a man between 18 and 29 years old in good health. Some clones in this sample may be carry-over from other donors' samples. Both conserved end residues are part of each CDR3. The D gene is left open where the match is weak. Clone size, where shown, is once, few, many, or a class for clones that have expanded.

clone_size j_call v_call d_call cdr3_aa cdr3_nt
. TRBJ1-1 TRBV5-4 . CASSLGGHSNTEAFF TGTGCCAGCAGCTTGGGGGGACACAGCAACACTGAAGCTTTCTTT
. TRBJ2-5 TRBV5-1 TRBD1 CASSQGVQETQYF TGCGCCAGCTCACAGGGGGTGCAAGAGACCCAGTACTTC
. TRBJ2-7 TRBV9 . CASSATGTYEQYF TGTGCCAGCAGCGCAACAGGGACCTACGAGCAGTACTTC
. TRBJ2-7 TRBV27 TRBD2 CASSLGLAGVGEQYF TGTGCCAGCAGTCTCGGACTAGCGGGAGTCGGCGAGCAGTACTTC
. TRBJ2-1 TRBV7-2 . CASSLDRKAYNEQFF TGTGCCAGCAGCTTAGACCGGAAAGCCTACAATGAGCAGTTCTTC
. TRBJ2-7 TRBV4-3 . CASSRDGESSYEQYF TGCGCCAGCAGCCGGGACGGGGAGAGCTCCTACGAGCAGTACTTC
. TRBJ2-7 TRBV5-6 . CASTSYYEQYF TGTGCCAGCACCTCTTACTACGAGCAGTACTTC
. TRBJ1-4 TRBV19 . CASRDRRNEKLFF TGTGCCAGTAGGGACAGAAGAAATGAAAAACTGTTTTTT
few TRBJ1-2 TRBV29-1 TRBD1 CSADRGLYYGYTF TGCAGCGCAGACAGGGGGCTTTACTATGGCTACACCTTC
. TRBJ2-1 TRBV5-4 TRBD2 CASRMGLAGGPGTYNEQFF TGTGCCAGCAGGATGGGACTAGCGGGAGGGCCCGGGACCTACAATGAGCAGTTCTTC
. TRBJ2-5 TRBV4-2 . CASSQSLASETQYF TGTGCCAGCAGCCAATCTCTAGCGAGTGAGACCCAGTACTTC
. TRBJ2-7 TRBV28 . CASRQGGTYEQYF TGTGCCAGCAGGCAAGGGGGGACCTACGAGCAGTACTTC
. TRBJ2-3 TRBV5-6 . CASSYWVSTDTQYF TGTGCCAGCAGCTACTGGGTCTCCACAGATACGCAGTATTTT
. TRBJ2-3 TRBV12-5 . CASGSSRETDTQYF TGTGCTAGTGGTTCGTCCCGGGAGACAGATACGCAGTATTTT
. TRBJ2-7 TRBV10-1 . CASSESGHEQYF TGCGCCAGCAGTGAGTCGGGGCACGAGCAGTACTTC
. TRBJ2-7 TRBV28 . CASSRPRGLGGEQYF TGTGCCAGCAGTCGGCCGAGGGGTCTTGGGGGCGAGCAGTACTTC
. TRBJ2-7 TRBV30 . CAWRLLRDYEQYF TGTGCCTGGAGACTTCTCCGGGACTACGAGCAGTACTTC
. TRBJ2-1 TRBV7-3 . CASSPSSGDYNEQFF TGTGCCAGCAGCCCATCGAGCGGAGACTACAATGAGCAGTTCTTC
. TRBJ2-3 TRBV6-1 TRBD2 CAASVLAGFTDTQYF TGTGCCGCCAGCGTCCTAGCGGGCTTCACAGATACGCAGTATTTT
. TRBJ2-7 TRBV6-5 TRBD2 CASSRTSGLDEQYF TGTGCCAGCAGTCGGACTAGCGGGTTGGACGAGCAGTACTTC
. TRBJ2-3 TRBV9 TRBD2 CASSVVAGTDTQYF TGTGCCAGCAGCGTAGTAGCGGGGACAGATACGCAGTATTTT
. TRBJ2-7 TRBV5-1 . CASSSQGGAYEQYF TGCGCCAGCAGCTCGCAGGGGGGTGCCTACGAGCAGTACTTC
. TRBJ2-1 TRBV11-2 TRBD2 CASSLVPSGGSYNEQFF TGTGCCAGCAGCTTAGTTCCTAGCGGCGGCTCCTACAATGAGCAGTTCTTC
. TRBJ2-3 TRBV14 TRBD2 CASSLRLRAGGADTQYF TGTGCCAGCAGCCTTCGTTTACGAGCGGGAGGCGCAGATACGCAGTATTTT
. TRBJ2-2 TRBV29-1 TRBD1 CSVLTGSGELFF TGCAGCGTTCTGACAGGGTCCGGGGAGCTGTTTTTT
. TRBJ1-4 TRBV9 . CASSRGGLNEKLFF TGTGCCAGCAGTCGGGGGGGACTAAATGAAAAACTGTTTTTT
. TRBJ1-3 TRBV5-1 . CASSGGTPVDTIYF TGCGCCAGCAGCGGCGGGACTCCGGTCGACACCATATATTTT
. TRBJ1-2 TRBV7-2 . CASSLPSNYGYTF TGTGCCAGCAGCTTACCCAGTAACTATGGCTACACCTTC
. TRBJ2-1 TRBV28 . CASSLRQSPYNEQFF TGTGCCAGCAGTCTAAGACAGAGCCCCTACAATGAGCAGTTCTTC
. TRBJ2-3 TRBV27 . CASSLVYSTDTQYF TGTGCCAGCAGTTTAGTGTATAGCACAGATACGCAGTATTTT
once TRBJ2-7 TRBV2 . CAGTPDYEQYF TGTGCCGGCACGCCCGACTACGAGCAGTACTTC
. TRBJ2-2 TRBV18 . CASSPPSGNTGELFF TGTGCCAGCTCTCCACCCTCCGGGAACACCGGGGAGCTGTTTTTT